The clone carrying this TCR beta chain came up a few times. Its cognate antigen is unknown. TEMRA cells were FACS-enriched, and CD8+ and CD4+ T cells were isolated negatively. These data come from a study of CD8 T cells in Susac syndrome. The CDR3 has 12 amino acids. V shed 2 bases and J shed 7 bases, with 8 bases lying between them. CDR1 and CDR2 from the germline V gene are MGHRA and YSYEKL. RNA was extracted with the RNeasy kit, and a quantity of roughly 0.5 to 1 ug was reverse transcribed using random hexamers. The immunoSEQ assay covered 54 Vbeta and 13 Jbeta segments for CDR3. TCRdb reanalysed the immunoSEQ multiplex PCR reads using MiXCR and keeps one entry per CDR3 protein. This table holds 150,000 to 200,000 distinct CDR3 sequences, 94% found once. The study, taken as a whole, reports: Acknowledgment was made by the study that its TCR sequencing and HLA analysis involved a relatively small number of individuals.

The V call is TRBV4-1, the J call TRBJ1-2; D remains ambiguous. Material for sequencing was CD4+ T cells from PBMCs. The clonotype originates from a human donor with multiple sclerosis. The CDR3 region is CASSQPASGYTF. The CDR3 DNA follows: TGCGCCAGCAGCCAACCCGCAAGTGGCTACACCTTC.